These 17 T cell receptor beta chains share one sample of origin, sequenced in a study of T cells in Graves' hyperthyroidism and ophthalmopathy. Using RNA transcripts as the source, TCR beta CDR3 regions were amplified. The study used the HTBI primer set for a first-round RT-PCR of the TCR CDR3. TCRdb reanalysed the multiplex PCR reads using MiXCR and keeps one entry per CDR3 protein. The sample shows approximately 560,000 distinct CDR3 sequences, 15% to 18% of them seen only once. The sample taken for sequencing was blood. Receptors originate from a woman aged 30 to 39 with Graves' hyperthyroidism.

This clonotype was counted ten times or more. The chain has TRBV5-1 and TRBJ1-6, with 7 bases matching TRBD1. Germline lookup yields CDR1 SGHRS and CDR2 YFSETQ. CDR3 length: 14 residues. V dropped 4 bases and J dropped 7; count of bases not matched to a gene: 5. CDR3 bases: TGCGCCAGCAGCCCAACAGGGGAGAATTCACCCCTCCACTTT. This sequence encodes CASSPTGENSPLHF. Looking up the rest from reference TRBV5-1 and TRBJ1-6 gives the full variable domain: KAGVTQTPRYLIKTRGQQVTLSCSPISGHRSVSWYQQTPGQGLQFLFEYFSETQRNKGNFPGRFSGRQFSNSRSEMNVSTLELGDSALYLCASSPTGENSPLHFGNGTRLTVT.

This clonotype was counted many times. The rearrangement uses TRBV7-8 and TRBJ2-1; 10 positions match TRBD2. From germline, CDR1 is SGHVS and CDR2 FQNEAQ. The CDR3 runs to 18 residues. Trimming at V came to 1 base and at J to 0 bases, leaving 6 bases not matched to a gene. CDR3 amino acids: CASSLGLAGVGSYNEQFF. The CDR3 region has the DNA TGTGCCAGCAGCTTAGGGCTAGCGGGAGTGGGCTCCTACAATGAGCAGTTCTTC.

This clonotype was picked up many times. The V gene is TRBV3-1, the J gene TRBJ2-7; 8 bases are a match to TRBD2. V was clipped by 2 bases and J by 2 bases; unmatched bases: 11. CDR1 and CDR2 from the germline V gene are LGHDT and YNNKEL (reference sequence). The CDR3 is made up of 17 amino acids. The CDR3 DNA follows: TGTGCCAGCAGCCAAAGCGTCGGGAGGGGGAGACCCTACGAGCAGTACTTC. It codes for CASSQSVGRGRPYEQYF.

The chain joins TRBV15 to TRBJ2-5, with no clear D. The germline gives CDR1 LNHNV, CDR2 YYDKDF (reference sequence). Trimming cost V 1 base and J 3 bases, with 6 bases left between them. The CDR3 sequence is 13 residues long. Here the CDR3 reads CATSRAPEETQYF. CDR3 bases: TGTGCCACCAGCAGAGCTCCTGAAGAGACCCAGTACTTC.

This clonotype was recorded a few times. This chain links TRBV15 with TRBJ1-5, with D possibly matching TRBD1 (5 bases). Germline V gene sequence: CDR1 LNHNV, CDR2 YYDKDF (reference sequence). This CDR3 has 17 amino acids. V was shortened by 2 bases and J by 7 bases, with 21 bases between the two germline ends. This CDR3 reads CATSRNNRWEVNQPQHF. As DNA, the CDR3 is TGTGCCACCAGCAGAAACAACAGGTGGGAAGTGAACCAGCCCCAGCATTTT.

The chain employs TRBV6-5 and TRBJ1-1; possibly TRBD1 for D (5 bases). The CDR3 covers 13 residues. Trimming removed 2 bases at V and 5 bases at J, with 9 bases between. Germline CDR1 reads MNHEY; CDR2 reads SVGAGI. CDR3 in DNA: TGTGCCAGCAGTTACGGGGACTGGACTGAAGCTTTCTTT. It codes for CASSYGDWTEAFF.

V usage is TRBV6-1 and J usage is TRBJ2-4, with TRBD1 matching 11 bases. The trim removed 6 bases at V and 5 bases at J, leaving 18 bases unmatched. CDR3 length equals 19 residues. CDR1 is MNHNS, CDR2 SASEGT, per germline. CDR3: CASRPGQGGMGGGENIQYF. The CDR3, as DNA: TGTGCCAGCAGACCGGGACAGGGGGGTATGGGGGGGGGTGAAAACATTCAGTACTTC.

At least ten counts were recorded for this clonotype. The V call is TRBV27, the J call TRBJ2-2; D unclear. V was trimmed by 4 bases and J by 0 bases, leaving 6 bases between them. The CDR3 contains 14 residues. Germline lookup yields CDR1 MNHEY and CDR2 SMNVEV (reference sequence). In DNA, the CDR3 is TGTGCCAGCAGTTCCAACGCGAACACCGGGGAGCTGTTTTTT. Residues: CASSSNANTGELFF.

CDR3 protein: CASSRGFRFDEQYF. In DNA, the CDR3 is TGTGCCAGCAGCCGGGGGTTTAGATTCGACGAGCAGTACTTC. The V gene is TRBV27, the J gene TRBJ2-7, with a weak D call TRBD2 (6 bases). Per the germline V gene, CDR1 is MNHEY and CDR2 is SMNVEV (reference sequence). V lost 6 bases and J 5 bases, leaving 17 bases between the germline ends. CDR3 length equals 14 residues.

This clonotype came up once. J is TRBJ2-2 and V is TRBV27; D might be TRBD2 (6 bases). CDR3 length equals 18 residues. Germline values: CDR1 MNHEY, CDR2 SMNVEV (reference sequence). The V and J ends lost 5 bases and 3 bases respectively, with 22 bases between them. CDR3 sequence: CASSPRRLAEGYTGELFF. The CDR3 nucleotides read TGTGCCAGCAGTCCTAGGAGGTTAGCGGAGGGGTACACCGGGGAGCTGTTTTTT.

The chain links TRBV7-2 to TRBJ2-5, with D maybe TRBD2 (6 bases). Germline CDR1 is SGHTA and CDR2 is FQGNSA. V dropped 1 base and J dropped 9 bases, with 21 bases sitting between them. The CDR3 length is 16 residues. Here the CDR3 DNA reads TGTGCCAGCAGCTTAGTCGGACTTAGTGGGCCGGGGGCCCAGTACTTC. Translated, it gives CASSLVGLSGPGAQYF. Using reference TRBV7-2 and TRBJ2-5 for the parts outside the CDR3, the full variable domain is GAGVSQSPSNKVTEKGKDVELRCDPISGHTALYWYRQSLGQGLEFLIYFQGNSAPDKSGLPSDRFSAERTGGSVSTLTIQRTQQEDSAVYLCASSLVGLSGPGAQYFGPGTRLLVL.

This clonotype was seen ten or more times. The chain carries TRBV5-1 and TRBJ2-5; TRBD2 aligns across 7 bases. Germline values: CDR1 SGHRS, CDR2 YFSETQ. The CDR3 length is 13 residues. V was pared by 4 bases and J by 2 bases, with 2 bases of the junction left unmatched. As DNA, the CDR3 is TGCGCCAGCAGCAAGGGACTACAAGAGACCCAGTACTTC. This encodes CASSKGLQETQYF. The variable domain in full, with the rest retrieved from reference TRBV5-1 and TRBJ2-5, is KAGVTQTPRYLIKTRGQQVTLSCSPISGHRSVSWYQQTPGQGLQFLFEYFSETQRNKGNFPGRFSGRQFSNSRSEMNVSTLELGDSALYLCASSKGLQETQYFGPGTRLLVL.

This clonotype was recorded at least ten times. The V call is TRBV20-1, the J call TRBJ2-3, with 7 positions matching TRBD2. CDR3 size: 13 residues. After removal of 4 bases from V and 1 base from J, the junction contained 2 bases not matched to a gene. Germline loops: CDR1 DFQATT, CDR2 SNEGSKA (reference sequence). CDR3 in amino acids: CSATSGRTDTQYF. Here the CDR3 DNA reads TGCAGTGCTACTAGCGGCCGCACAGATACGCAGTATTTT.

This clonotype was observed a few times. The chain carries TRBV6-2 or TRBV6-3 and TRBJ1-5; TRBD1 might be the D (5 bases). The germline V gene has CDR1 MNHEY and CDR2 SVGEGT. The CDR3 consists of 16 residues. V was cut by 0 bases and J by 4 bases, with 13 bases left in between. Written as DNA, the CDR3 is TGTGCCAGCAGTTACTCGGGGCAGGGACGGAATCAGCCCCAGCATTTT. This encodes CASSYSGQGRNQPQHF.

In its sample, this clonotype was seen many times. The rearrangement links TRBV20-1 to TRBJ2-1; TRBD2 is a possible D gene (7 bases). CDR3 size: 17 residues. Per germline, CDR1 DFQATT and CDR2 SNEGSKA (reference sequence). Trimming left V 5 bases short and J 1 base short, with 21 bases between. In DNA, the CDR3 is TGCAGTGCTGGGAGGGGAGGGGGTATGGGATCCTACAATGAGCAGTTCTTC. It translates to CSAGRGGGMGSYNEQFF.

This clonotype was counted ten times or more. This chain joins TRBV3-1 and TRBJ2-2, with 7 bases identical to TRBD2. CDR1 and CDR2 from the germline V gene are LGHDT and YNNKEL (reference sequence). J lost 6 bases, V lost 0 bases, and 7 bases had no gene match. The CDR3 consists of 16 residues. Here the CDR3 DNA reads TGTGCCAGCAGCCAAGACGGACTAGTGGATGCCGGGGAGCTGTTTTTT. Encoded protein: CASSQDGLVDAGELFF.

Ten or more counts support this clonotype. The chain carries TRBV27 and TRBJ1-1; perhaps TRBD1 as D (5 bases). CDR3 length equals 17 residues. Germline V gives CDR1 MNHEY, CDR2 SMNVEV (reference sequence). The germline V and J ends were trimmed by 6 bases and 2 bases, with 22 bases remaining between them. The CDR3 DNA is TGTGCCAGCAGACTTAAAGACCCGGGACGGACAAACACTGAAGCTTTCTTT. It yields the protein CASRLKDPGRTNTEAFF.